These T cell receptor beta chains were read from a single sample in a study of OX40 agonist ivuxolimab in advanced cancers. Profiling relied on immunoSEQ multiplex PCR, and the TCRdb table lists in-frame clones only, not all of them. The sample shows some 65,000 clones, about 90% of them seen only once. Sample: CD4+ or CD8+ T cells sorted from blood, taken in a trial of the OX40 agonist ivuxolimab. The receptors were gathered from an adult with an advanced solid tumor such as melanoma, head and neck, liver or kidney cancer. The CDR3 runs from the conserved cysteine through the conserved F or W. A D gene is named only where the DNA matches it firmly. Size values are once, few and many counts, or a class for expanded clones, and some rows have none.

TGTGCCAGCAGTGAGAGGACAGGGGGCGGAAGCAGACCCCAGCATTTT	CASSERTGGGSRPQHF	TRBV6-1	TRBJ1-5	TRBD1	NA
TGTGCCAGCTCTCGGACTAGCGGGGTCCAAGAGACCCAGTACTTC	CASSRTSGVQETQYF	TRBV7-2	TRBJ2-5	TRBD2	once
TGTGCCAGCAGCCCAGACGGCGGCTCCTACAATGAGCAGTTCTTC	CASSPDGGSYNEQFF	TRBV7-7	TRBJ2-1	NA	NA
TGCGCCAGCAGCCAAGATCGAAGCTTTCAGCCCCAGCATTTT	CASSQDRSFQPQHF	TRBV4-3	TRBJ1-5	NA	once
TGCGCCAGCAGCCCGATTGAAGCCTACAGTGGCACCGGGGAGCTGTTTTTT	CASSPIEAYSGTGELFF	TRBV5-1	TRBJ2-2	NA	NA
TGTGCCAGCAGCCGTCTCGTGGGAGGGTATGAGCAGTTCTTC	CASSRLVGGYEQFF	TRBV11-2	TRBJ2-1	TRBD2	once
TGTGCCAGCCTAGGGGGACAGGTGAGAGCTCAGCCCCAGCATTTT	CASLGGQVRAQPQHF	TRBV28	TRBJ1-5	TRBD1	NA
TGTGCCAGCGCGGAGGGACTTTATAATTCACCCCTCCACTTT	CASAEGLYNSPLHF	TRBV11-2	TRBJ1-6	NA	NA
TGTGCCAGCCAGGGACAAGACATTCAGTACTTC	CASQGQDIQYF	TRBV28	TRBJ2-4	NA	NA
TGTGCCAGCAGTTCCGGGGGGGGAACTGGAAACACCATATATTTT	CASSSGGGTGNTIYF	TRBV6-5	TRBJ1-3	NA	NA
TGTGCCTGGAGTGTAGCCCGGGAGACCCAGTACTTC	CAWSVARETQYF	TRBV30	TRBJ2-5	NA	NA
TGTGCCTGGAGTGTACAAGAGACCCAGTACTTC	CAWSVQETQYF	TRBV30	TRBJ2-5	NA	NA
TGCGCCAGCAGGGTGGTGACAGTCCAAAACACTGAAGCTTTCTTT	CASRVVTVQNTEAFF	TRBV5-1	TRBJ1-1	NA	NA